This TCR beta chain emerged from a study of blood T cell repertoires in COVID-19. Data came from immunoSEQ multiplex PCR; TCRdb stores just in-frame clones and leaves some out. The sample shows just over 300,000 clones, 80% to 90% of them seen only once. Before being deemed recovered, Cohort 3 donors had two negative PCRs, clearance, or symptom resolution. The CDR3 runs to 15 residues. CDR1 LGHDT and CDR2 YNNKEL come from the germline V gene (reference sequence). The germline V and J ends were trimmed by 0 bases and 5 bases, with 11 bases remaining between them. The V gene is TRBV3-1 (or the pseudogene TRBV3-2), the J gene TRBJ1-5; tentatively, D is TRBD1 (5 bases). This receptor was taken from a man younger than 45 who had recovered from COVID-19. Material: PBMCs or T cells enriched from blood (not recorded which). The CDR3 protein is CASSQDRGRDQPQHF. In nucleotides, the CDR3 is TGTGCCAGCAGCCAAGATAGGGGAAGGGATCAGCCCCAGCATTTT.